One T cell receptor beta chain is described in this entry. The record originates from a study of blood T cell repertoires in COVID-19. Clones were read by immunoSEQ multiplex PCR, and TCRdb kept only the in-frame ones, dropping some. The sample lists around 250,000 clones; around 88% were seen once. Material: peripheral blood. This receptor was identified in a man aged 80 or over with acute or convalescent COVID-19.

Here the CDR3 DNA reads TGTGCCAGCAGTTTACAGACTAGCGGGATTGAGACCCAGTACTTC. Its protein is CASSLQTSGIETQYF. V and J are TRBV28 and TRBJ2-5, with TRBD2 matching 11 bases. This CDR3 has 15 residues. The trim removed 2 bases at V and 5 bases at J, leaving 4 bases unmatched. The V gene's germline CDR1 is MDHEN and CDR2 SYDVKM.